A selection of T cell receptor beta chains follows, all from one sample in a study of CD8 T cells in ankylosing spondylitis. Via MiXCR, TCRdb re-called the 5' RACE reads, giving one row per CDR3 protein. The sample includes about 160,000 distinct CDR3 sequences, around 16% of them seen just once. Sequencing was done on a sample of blood, either unsorted or a sorted T cell fraction (not recorded which). The source is a male donor with ankylosing spondylitis or in good health (not recorded which). CDR3s include the opening cysteine and the closing phenylalanine or tryptophan. Each record gives: clone size, D gene, J gene, V gene, CDR3 protein, CDR3 DNA. A D gene is named only where the DNA matches it firmly. Some rows have no size entry. The others give once, few or many, or a class for an expanded clone.

>few|TRBD2|TRBJ2-1|TRBV27
CASSYAGGRGNEQFF
TGTGCCAGCAGTTACGCGGGCGGGAGAGGGAATGAGCAGTTCTTC
>many|NA|TRBJ1-1|TRBV5-1
CASSLGSTEAFF
TGCGCCAGCAGCTTGGGGAGCACTGAAGCTTTCTTT
>NA|TRBD1|TRBJ1-2|TRBV5-1
CASSWDSYGYTF
TGCGCCAGCAGCTGGGACAGCTATGGCTACACCTTC
>many|TRBD2|TRBJ2-7|TRBV20-1
CSVRDPSGYYEQYF
TGCAGTGTCAGGGATCCTAGCGGGTACTACGAGCAGTACTTC
>NA|NA|TRBJ2-7|TRBV28
CASSLVGTGYEQYF
TGTGCCAGCAGTTTAGTAGGTACGGGGTACGAGCAGTACTTC
>many|NA|TRBJ2-5|TRBV5-1
CASSSGNLGETQYF
TGCGCCAGCAGCTCCGGGAACTTGGGAGAGACCCAGTACTTC
>NA|NA|TRBJ2-7|TRBV3-1
CASSQRGSSYEQYF
TGTGCCAGCAGCCAAAGGGGGAGCTCCTACGAGCAGTACTTC
>many|NA|TRBJ2-1|TRBV10-3
CAISESGPRDNEQFF
TGTGCCATCAGTGAGTCTGGCCCCAGGGACAATGAGCAGTTCTTC
>many|TRBD1|TRBJ1-1|TRBV10-3
CAISDVDRGGEAFF
TGTGCCATCAGTGATGTGGACAGGGGAGGTGAAGCTTTCTTT
>many|TRBD1|TRBJ1-6|TRBV10-3
CAISGGTVNSPLHF
TGTGCCATCAGTGGTGGGACAGTCAATTCACCCCTCCACTTT
>NA|NA|TRBJ1-5|TRBV6-4
CASMVNQPQHF
TGTGCCAGCATGGTCAATCAGCCCCAGCATTTT
>NA|NA|TRBJ1-2|TRBV5-1
CASSSEQANNYGYTF
TGCGCCAGCAGCTCGGAACAGGCGAACAACTATGGCTACACCTTC
>NA|NA|TRBJ1-2|TRBV7-9
CASSLGDLDGYTF
TGTGCCAGCAGCTTAGGGGATTTGGATGGCTACACCTTC
>NA|NA|TRBJ1-1|TRBV9
CASTRGGGDTEAFF
TGTGCCAGCACGAGAGGAGGGGGGGACACTGAAGCTTTCTTT
>NA|NA|TRBJ2-3|TRBV11-2
CASSWGGHSTDTQYF
TGTGCCAGCAGCTGGGGGGGACACAGCACAGATACGCAGTATTTT
>many|TRBD2|TRBJ2-3|TRBV4-1
CASSPRPWTSGSLGTDTQYF
TGCGCCAGCAGCCCCAGGCCTTGGACTAGCGGGAGTCTCGGGACAGATACGCAGTATTTT
>many|NA|TRBJ2-3|TRBV20-1
CSARDEGPDTQYF
TGCAGTGCCAGAGATGAAGGGCCAGATACGCAGTATTTT
>NA|TRBD2|TRBJ2-2|TRBV18
CASSPNAGGNTGELFF
TGTGCCAGCTCACCGAACGCGGGAGGGAACACCGGGGAGCTGTTTTTT
>few|NA|TRBJ1-1|TRBV29-1
CSVNQNTEAFF
TGCAGCGTCAACCAGAACACTGAAGCTTTCTTT
>many|TRBD1|TRBJ1-3|TRBV28
CASSLDRGKVGNTIYF
TGTGCCAGCAGTCTGGACAGGGGAAAAGTTGGAAACACCATATATTTT
>NA|NA|TRBJ2-3|TRBV4-1
CASSQGWGGTTDTQYF
TGCGCCAGCAGCCAAGGTTGGGGCGGAACCACAGATACGCAGTATTTT
>many|NA|TRBJ2-3|TRBV20-1
CSARDSWVAQYF
TGCAGTGCTAGAGACTCATGGGTCGCGCAGTATTTT
>many|NA|TRBJ2-2|TRBV5-4
CASSRKSQGTGELFF
TGTGCCAGCAGCCGGAAGTCACAGGGTACCGGGGAGCTGTTTTTT
>many|NA|TRBJ2-7|TRBV12-3/TRBV12-4
CASASAALSYEQYF
TGTGCCAGCGCCTCGGCGGCCTTGAGCTACGAGCAGTACTTC
>NA|TRBD2|TRBJ2-2|TRBV10-3
CAIKVAGGPSTGELFF
TGTGCCATCAAGGTAGCGGGAGGGCCAAGCACCGGGGAGCTGTTTTTT
>many|NA|TRBJ1-1|TRBV3-1
CASSPLDSNTEAFF
TGTGCCAGCAGCCCCCTGGACAGCAACACTGAAGCTTTCTTT
>NA|NA|TRBJ2-2|TRBV28
CASLQGGTGELFF
TGTGCCAGCCTACAGGGGGGGACCGGGGAGCTGTTTTTT
>many|NA|TRBJ2-7|TRBV20-1
CSAMMPPGYEQYF
TGCAGTGCTATGATGCCTCCGGGTTACGAGCAGTACTTC
>NA|TRBD2|TRBJ2-7|TRBV28
CASSTSGRASEQYF
TGTGCCAGCAGTACTAGCGGGAGGGCGAGCGAGCAGTACTTC